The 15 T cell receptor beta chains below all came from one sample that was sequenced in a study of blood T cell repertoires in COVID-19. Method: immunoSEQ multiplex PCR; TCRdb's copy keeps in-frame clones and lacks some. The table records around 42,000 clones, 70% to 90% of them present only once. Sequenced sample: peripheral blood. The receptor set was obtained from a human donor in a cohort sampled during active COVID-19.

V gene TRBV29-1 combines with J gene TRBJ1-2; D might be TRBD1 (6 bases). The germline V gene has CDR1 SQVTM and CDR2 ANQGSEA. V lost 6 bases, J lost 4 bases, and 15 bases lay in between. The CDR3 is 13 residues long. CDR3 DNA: TGCAGCGTGAGCCAAATGACAGGCTATGGCTACACCTTC. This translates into CSVSQMTGYGYTF. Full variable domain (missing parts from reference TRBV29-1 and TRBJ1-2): SAVISQKPSRDICQRGTSLTIQCQVDSQVTMMFWYRQQPGQSLTLIATANQGSEATYESGFVIDKFPISRPNLTFSTLTVSNMSPEDSSIYLCSVSQMTGYGYTFGSGTRLTVV.

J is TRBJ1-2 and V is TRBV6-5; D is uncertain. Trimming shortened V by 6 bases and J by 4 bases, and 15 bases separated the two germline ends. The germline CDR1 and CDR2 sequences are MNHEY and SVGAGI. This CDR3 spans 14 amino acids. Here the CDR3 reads CASSRGGIPYGYTF. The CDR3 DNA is TGTGCCAGCAGCCGTGGAGGGATTCCCTATGGCTACACCTTC.

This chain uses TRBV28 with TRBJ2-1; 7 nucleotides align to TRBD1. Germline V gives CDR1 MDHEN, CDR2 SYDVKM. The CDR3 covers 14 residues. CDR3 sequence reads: CAIRDSDSYNEQFF. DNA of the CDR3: TGTGCAATAAGGGACAGCGATTCCTACAATGAGCAGTTCTTC.

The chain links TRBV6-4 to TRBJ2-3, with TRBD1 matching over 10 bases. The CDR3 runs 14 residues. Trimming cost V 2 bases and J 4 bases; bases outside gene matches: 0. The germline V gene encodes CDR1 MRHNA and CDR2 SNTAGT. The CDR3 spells CASSDGQGADTQYF. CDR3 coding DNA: TGTGCCAGCAGTGACGGACAGGGGGCAGATACGCAGTATTTT.

CDR3 amino acids: CASRGSGTYEQYF. The CDR3 region has the DNA TGTGCCAGCCGGGGTAGCGGTACCTACGAGCAGTACTTC. The V and J genes are TRBV6-6 and TRBJ2-7; possibly TRBD2 for D (6 bases). The V and J ends lost 8 bases and 2 bases respectively, with 13 bases between them. Germline-derived CDR1 and CDR2 are MNHNY and SVGAGI (reference sequence). The CDR3 runs 13 residues.

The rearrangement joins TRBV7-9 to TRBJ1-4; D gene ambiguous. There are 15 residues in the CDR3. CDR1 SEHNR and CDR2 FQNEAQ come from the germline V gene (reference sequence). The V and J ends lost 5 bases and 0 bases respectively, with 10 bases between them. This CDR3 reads CASSPSVSTNEKLFF. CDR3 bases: TGTGCCAGCAGCCCCTCAGTTTCAACTAATGAAAAACTGTTTTTT.

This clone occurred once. CDR3: CSVTPGAEAFF. DNA of the CDR3: TGCAGCGTCACCCCCGGGGCTGAAGCTTTCTTT. The chain is built from TRBV29-1 and TRBJ1-1; D gene ambiguous. CDR3 length: 11 amino acids. Germline loops: CDR1 SQVTM, CDR2 ANQGSEA. With 6 bases removed from V and 6 bases from J, the gap between germline ends came to 11 bases.

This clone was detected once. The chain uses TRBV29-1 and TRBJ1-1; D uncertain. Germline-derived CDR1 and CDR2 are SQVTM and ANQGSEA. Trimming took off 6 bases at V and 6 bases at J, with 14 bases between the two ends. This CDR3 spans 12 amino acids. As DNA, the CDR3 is TGCAGCGTCGCCCGGGTGGGAGCTGAAGCTTTCTTT. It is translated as CSVARVGAEAFF.

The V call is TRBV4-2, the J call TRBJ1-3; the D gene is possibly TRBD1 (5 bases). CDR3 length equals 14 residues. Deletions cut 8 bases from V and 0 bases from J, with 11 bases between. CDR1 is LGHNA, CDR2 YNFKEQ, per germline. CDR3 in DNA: TGTGCCAGCGGACGACAGAGCTCTGGAAACACCATATATTTT. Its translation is CASGRQSSGNTIYF.

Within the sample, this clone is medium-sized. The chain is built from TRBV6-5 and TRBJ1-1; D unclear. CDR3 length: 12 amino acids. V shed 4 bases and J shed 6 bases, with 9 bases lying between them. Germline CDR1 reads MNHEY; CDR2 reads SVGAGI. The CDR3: CASSLLPPEAFF. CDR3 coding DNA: TGTGCCAGCAGTTTACTACCCCCTGAAGCTTTCTTT.

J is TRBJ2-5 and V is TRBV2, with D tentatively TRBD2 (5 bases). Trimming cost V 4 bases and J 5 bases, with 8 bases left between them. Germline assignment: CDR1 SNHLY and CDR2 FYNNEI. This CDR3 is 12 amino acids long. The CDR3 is CASSAGWETQYF. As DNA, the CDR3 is TGTGCCAGCAGTGCGGGGTGGGAGACCCAGTACTTC.

CDR3 in DNA: TGTGCCAGCAGCCAACGTCAGACTAGCGGGGTCTCCTACGAGCAGTACTTC. Protein product: CASSQRQTSGVSYEQYF. The rearrangement joins TRBV3-1 (or the pseudogene TRBV3-2) to TRBJ2-7; 11 nucleotides line up with TRBD2. The CDR3 contains 17 residues. Unmatched junction bases numbered 6, after V lost 2 bases and J lost 0 bases. From germline, CDR1 is LGHDT and CDR2 YNNKEL (reference sequence).

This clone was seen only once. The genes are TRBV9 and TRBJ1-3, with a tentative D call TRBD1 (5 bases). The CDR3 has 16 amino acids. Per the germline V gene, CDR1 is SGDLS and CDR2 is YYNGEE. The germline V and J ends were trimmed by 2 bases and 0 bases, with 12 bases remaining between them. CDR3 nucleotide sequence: TGTGCCAGCAGCGTGAATCAGGGCTTCTCTGGAAACACCATATATTTT. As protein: CASSVNQGFSGNTIYF.

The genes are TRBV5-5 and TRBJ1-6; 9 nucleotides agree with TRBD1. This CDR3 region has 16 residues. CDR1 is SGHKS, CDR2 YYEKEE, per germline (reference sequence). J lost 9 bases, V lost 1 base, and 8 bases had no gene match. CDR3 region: CASSLRTGTGSSPLHF. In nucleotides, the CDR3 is TGTGCCAGCAGCTTGCGGACCGGGACAGGGAGTTCACCCCTCCACTTT.

Written as DNA, the CDR3 is TGTGCCAGCCTCGGGACCGCGGGGGGTAACATTCAGTACTTC. Encoded protein: CASLGTAGGNIQYF. V usage is TRBV6-6 and J usage is TRBJ2-4; the match to TRBD2 covers 8 bases. The CDR3 runs to 14 residues. V was clipped by 8 bases and J by 7 bases; unmatched bases: 10. The germline V gene has CDR1 MNHNY and CDR2 SVGAGI (reference sequence).